Below, 17 T cell receptor beta chains from the same sample are listed, as sequenced in a study of TIL therapy for anti-PD-1-resistant metastatic lung cancer. The immunoSEQ assay was v3. Sequenced by immunoSEQ multiplex PCR; TCRdb stores in-frame clones only, minus some. The sample holds 54,000 or so clones, less than 85% seen once. Time point: pre-treatment sample, taken before nivolumab and TIL therapy. Sample: blood, taken at baseline. The receptor set was obtained from a person aged 25 to 79 with non-small cell lung cancer.

The V and J genes are TRBV29-1 and TRBJ2-3, with D perhaps being TRBD1 or TRBD2 (6 bases each). The V gene's germline CDR1 is SQVTM and CDR2 ANQGSEA. The length of the CDR3 is 12 residues. The CDR3 DNA reads as TGCAATGCAGGGGAACGGGGGGATACGCAGTATTTT. Translation gives CNAGERGDTQYF.

The genes are TRBV28 and TRBJ2-7, with D perhaps matching TRBD2 (6 bases). Germline V gene data show CDR1 as MDHEN and CDR2 as SYDVKM. The CDR3 totals 16 residues. V was clipped by 8 bases and J by 6 bases, with 26 bases between them. The CDR3 sequence: CASEGSGLFTPLEQYF. For the CDR3, the DNA is TGTGCCAGCGAAGGTTCGGGACTTTTTACCCCTCTCGAGCAGTACTTC.

The gene calls are TRBV28 and TRBJ2-7; TRBD2 might be the D (5 bases). The V end was cut by 5 bases, the J end by 1 base, with 18 bases between. The CDR3 has 16 amino acids. CDR1 and CDR2 (germline): MDHEN, SYDVKM. This CDR3 is CASSDPRRRGSYEQYF. The DNA of the CDR3 is TGTGCCAGCAGTGACCCCAGGCGGCGCGGGTCCTACGAGCAGTACTTC.

This chain connects TRBV2 to TRBJ1-1; D is uncertain. The CDR3 loop spans 13 amino acids. The germline CDR1 and CDR2 sequences are SNHLY and FYNNEI. Trimming took 3 bases from V and 2 from J, leaving 7 bases between them. The CDR3 protein is CASSEGLNTEAFF. DNA of the CDR3: TGTGCCAGCAGTGAGGGTCTCAACACTGAAGCTTTCTTT.

The chain uses TRBV5-6 and TRBJ2-7; no reliable D call. The CDR3 length is 16 residues. Trimming pared 4 bases from V and 2 bases from J, leaving 19 bases between. Germline CDR1 SGHDT, CDR2 YYEEEE. The CDR3 nucleotides read TGTGCCAGCAGCCCGGTGTTGAGCGCCAGAACCTACGAGCAGTACTTC. This encodes CASSPVLSARTYEQYF.

The V call is TRBV7-7, the J call TRBJ2-2; D call uncertain. Germline V gene lookup returns CDR1 SSHAT and CDR2 FNYEAQ (reference sequence). The CDR3 is 17 residues long. V lost 5 bases, J lost 5 bases, and 21 bases lay in between. The CDR3 coding sequence is TGTGCCAGCAGCCGAGATCTCCAAAGCGTATGGACCGGGGAGCTGTTTTTT. This translates into CASSRDLQSVWTGELFF.

The chain uses TRBV6-4 and TRBJ2-1, with 8 positions matching TRBD2. Germline loops: CDR1 MRHNA, CDR2 SNTAGT. Trimming removed 5 bases from V and 3 bases from J; junction bases left unmatched: 3. The CDR3 runs 14 residues. The DNA of the CDR3 is TGTGCCAGCAGTAGCGGGGGTTACTACAATGAGCAGTTCTTC. Protein: CASSSGGYYNEQFF.

This rearrangement joins TRBV6-5 to TRBJ1-4; D perhaps matches TRBD1 (5 bases). The CDR3 totals 16 residues. V was pared by 2 bases and J by 4 bases, with 14 bases between. CDR1 and CDR2 from the germline V gene are MNHEY and SVGAGI. Here the CDR3 reads CASSYRGEGLNEKLFF. As DNA, the CDR3 is TGTGCCAGCAGTTACCGGGGAGAGGGACTTAATGAAAAACTGTTTTTT.

The chain carries TRBV5-6 and TRBJ1-2; tentative D call: TRBD1 (6 bases). Germline V gene data show CDR1 as SGHDT and CDR2 as YYEEEE. V lost 0 bases to trimming and J lost 0 bases, with 12 bases between them. The CDR3 contains 16 residues. In nucleotides, the CDR3 is TGTGCCAGCAGCTTGGCGGGAAGGACAGCTAACTATGGCTACACCTTC. It yields the protein CASSLAGRTANYGYTF.

The J gene is TRBJ1-1, the V gene TRBV19; D is ambiguous. V was pared by 8 bases and J by 7 bases, with 11 bases between. The CDR3 is 11 amino acids. Germline CDR1 LNHDA, CDR2 SQIVND (reference sequence). As DNA, the CDR3 is TGTGCCAGTCGAGGACGGCTTGAAGCTTTCTTT. Translating it yields CASRGRLEAFF.

The gene calls are TRBV11-3 and TRBJ1-1, with D uncertain. CDR3 size: 15 residues. V gave up 5 bases and J gave up 1 base, with 14 bases separating them. Germline CDR1 is SGHNT and CDR2 is YENEEA. CDR3 DNA: TGTGCCAGCAGCCCCCGCGGGATCCAGAACACTGAAGCTTTCTTT. Protein product: CASSPRGIQNTEAFF.

This clone was counted once. The V and J genes are TRBV19 and TRBJ2-5; either TRBD1 or TRBD2 may fit D (5 bases each). The V gene lost 6 bases and the J gene lost 2 bases, with 16 bases spanning the gap. This CDR3 is built from 15 residues. Germline CDR1 reads LNHDA; CDR2 reads SQIVND (reference sequence). CDR3 amino acids: CASSEGPRAQETQYF. CDR3 nucleotide sequence: TGTGCCAGTAGCGAGGGGCCGCGAGCTCAAGAGACCCAGTACTTC.

The chain employs TRBV6-6 and TRBJ1-2; TRBD1 might be the D (5 bases). Germline CDR1 MNHNY, CDR2 SVGAGI (reference sequence). V was cut by 5 bases and J by 4 bases, with 17 bases left in between. CDR3 length: 15 amino acids. The CDR3 protein is CASSQKNQGGYGYTF. The CDR3 nucleotides read TGTGCCAGCAGTCAGAAAAACCAGGGTGGCTATGGCTACACCTTC.

This rearrangement joins TRBV7-9 to TRBJ2-5, with TRBD1 identical over 10 bases. The CDR3 runs to 15 residues. V dropped 5 bases and J dropped 3; count of bases not matched to a gene: 6. Germline lookup yields CDR1 SEHNR and CDR2 FQNEAQ (reference sequence). As DNA, the CDR3 is TGTGCCAGCAGCCAAGGACAGGGGGGGAAAGAGACCCAGTACTTC. Its translation is CASSQGQGGKETQYF.

This clone was picked up a small number of times. Here the CDR3 DNA reads TGTGCCAGCAGCCCGAGGACAGCCCGCTTCTCCTACGAGCAGTACTTC. This codes for CASSPRTARFSYEQYF. This chain uses TRBV7-9 with TRBJ2-7; D is perhaps TRBD1 (6 bases). The CDR3 runs 16 residues. Germline CDR1 is SEHNR and CDR2 is FQNEAQ (reference sequence). V shed 5 bases and J shed 0 bases, with 17 bases lying between them.

The V gene is TRBV6-6, the J gene TRBJ1-5, with D perhaps matching TRBD1 (5 bases). Germline V gives CDR1 MNHNY, CDR2 SVGAGI (reference sequence). The V end was cut by 2 bases, the J end by 5 bases, with 10 bases between. The CDR3 spans 14 residues. The CDR3 is CASSYPGLHQPQHF. CDR3 in DNA: TGTGCCAGCAGTTACCCAGGGCTCCATCAGCCCCAGCATTTT.

The chain joins TRBV10-3 to TRBJ2-7; 8 bases are a match to TRBD2. CDR1 is ENHRY, CDR2 SYGVKD, per germline. J lost 3 bases, V lost 2 bases, and 6 bases had no gene match. This CDR3 contains 15 residues. CDR3 coding DNA: TGTGCCATCAGTGAGCGAGCGGGAGCTGACTACGAGCAGTACTTC. It yields the protein CAISERAGADYEQYF.